The present T cell receptor beta chain was sequenced within a study of T cell repertoires in cytomegalovirus infection. Trimming took off 5 bases at V and 1 base at J, with 11 bases between the two ends. CDR1 and CDR2 (germline): SGHTA, FQGNSA. This CDR3 has 14 amino acids. The table lists this clonotype with a few counts. The antigen remains undetermined. A single record per CDR3 protein comes from TCRdb applying MiXCR to the reads. The profile covers 640,000 or so distinct CDR3 sequences, with roughly 33% appearing a single time and about 20% taken by the ten largest. The TCR originated in a human donor in good health (CMV status not recorded). Some clones in this sample may be carry-over from other donors' samples. The sequencing here drew on cultured PBMCs, taken from culture after CMV antigen stimulation. The chain joins TRBV7-2 to TRBJ2-5; possibly TRBD1 for D (5 bases). As DNA, the CDR3 is TGTGCCAGCAGCGTGGGGCTGACCCAAGAGACCCAGTACTTC. Amino acid sequence: CASSVGLTQETQYF.